This entry lists 19 T cell receptor beta chains sequenced from one sample in a study of T cell clones after liver transplantation. Sequencing used immunoSEQ multiplex PCR; TCRdb keeps in-frame clones, though not all of them. The table lists over 25,000 clones, around 95% of them singletons. This specimen was CD8+ T cells from blood, taken 12 months after liver transplant. The receptors come from a human patient who received a liver transplant. Some T cells may be supplied by the graft donor.

V is TRBV7-6 and J is TRBJ2-5, with D possibly being TRBD2 (5 bases). The CDR3 runs 16 residues. The V gene lost 2 bases and the J gene lost 5 bases, with 18 bases spanning the gap. Looked up from germline, CDR1 is SGHVS and CDR2 is FNYEAQ. DNA for the CDR3: TGTGCCAGCAGCTTATCCTCCGGCGGGTTGAGGGAGACCCAGTACTTC. Translated: CASSLSSGGLRETQYF.

The chain links TRBV7-9 to TRBJ2-1, with 13 bases fitting TRBD2. CDR1 SEHNR and CDR2 FQNEAQ come from the germline V gene (reference sequence). V lost 5 bases, J lost 7 bases, and 2 bases stayed unmatched. The CDR3 spans 14 residues. The CDR3 DNA sequence: TGTGCCAGCAGCGTGACTAGCGGGAGGAATGAGCAGTTCTTC. As protein: CASSVTSGRNEQFF.

The gene calls are TRBV7-9 and TRBJ2-3, with D unresolved. The germline V gene has CDR1 SEHNR and CDR2 FQNEAQ (reference sequence). The CDR3 covers 15 residues. V was trimmed by 1 base and J by 3 bases, leaving 11 bases between them. The CDR3 protein is CASSLVSESTDTQYF. CDR3 in DNA: TGTGCCAGCAGCTTAGTTAGTGAGTCGACAGATACGCAGTATTTT.

This sequence joins TRBV21-1 and TRBJ2-2; the DNA was not used to check the table's D call, TRBD2. TRBV21-1 is a recognized pseudogene. The CDR3 is 20 residues long. CDR3 nucleotides: TGTGCCAGCAGCAAACATGAAGGACTAGCGGGAGAGTTGAACACCGGGGAGCTGTTTTTT. Its translation: CASSKHEGLAGELNTGELFF.

The genes are TRBV19 and TRBJ2-7; no clear D. Per the germline V gene, CDR1 is LNHDA and CDR2 is SQIVND (reference sequence). CDR3 length equals 13 residues. Trimming removed 6 bases at V and 3 bases at J, with 12 bases between. The CDR3 DNA follows: TGTGCCAGTAGCCTCAGCATTTACTACGAGCAGTACTTC. This encodes CASSLSIYYEQYF.

The CDR3 protein is CASSSGQLISNQPQHF. Here the CDR3 DNA reads TGCGCCAGCAGCTCCGGACAGCTGATTAGCAATCAGCCCCAGCATTTT. The chain is built from TRBV5-1 and TRBJ1-5, with a possible D match to TRBD1 (6 bases). V was pared by 3 bases and J by 0 bases, with 13 bases between. Germline-derived CDR1 and CDR2 are SGHRS and YFSETQ. CDR3 length equals 16 residues.

V usage is TRBV25-1 and J usage is TRBJ1-2; D is unresolved. Trimming shortened V by 3 bases and J by 3 bases, and 5 bases separated the two germline ends. The germline gives CDR1 MGHDK, CDR2 SYGVNS. This CDR3 has 12 residues. The CDR3 DNA follows: TGTGCCAGCAGTGACCTTTACTATGGCTACACCTTC. Translating it yields CASSDLYYGYTF.

The V call is TRBV28, the J call TRBJ2-7; TRBD1 aligns across 7 bases. Trimming removed 3 bases from V and 7 bases from J; junction bases left unmatched: 6. The germline gives CDR1 MDHEN, CDR2 SYDVKM. The CDR3 length is 13 residues. The CDR3 loop is CASSFEGANEQYF. The CDR3 nucleotides read TGTGCCAGCAGTTTCGAGGGGGCTAATGAGCAGTACTTC.

The chain uses TRBV5-4 and TRBJ2-3, with 12 bases fitting TRBD2. This CDR3 is built from 18 residues. Germline trimming cut 4 bases from V and 1 base from J; bases unmatched to any gene: 10. CDR1 and CDR2 (germline): SGHNT, YYREEE (reference sequence). The CDR3 spells CASSPGTSGPRGTDTQYF. CDR3 DNA sequence: TGTGCCAGCAGCCCCGGGACTAGCGGGCCTCGGGGCACAGATACGCAGTATTTT.

A few counts support this clone. The genes are TRBV6-5 and TRBJ2-7; 10 nucleotides align to TRBD1. The junction had 1 base not matched to a gene; V was cut back by 2 bases and J by 6 bases. Germline assignment: CDR1 MNHEY and CDR2 SVGAGI. The CDR3 covers 13 residues. The CDR3 DNA sequence: TGTGCCAGCAGTTACGGGACAGGGGTCGAGCAGTACTTC. Protein product: CASSYGTGVEQYF.

The chain combines TRBV7-9 with TRBJ2-1; D gene uncertain. Trimming left V 4 bases short and J 10 bases short, with 8 bases between. The germline V gene has CDR1 SEHNR and CDR2 FQNEAQ (reference sequence). The CDR3 contains 11 residues. CDR3 nucleotide sequence: TGTGCCAGCAGCTCAACTACGGAGCAGTTCTTC. Translation gives CASSSTTEQFF.

This clone has a single count. This chain uses TRBV4-1 with TRBJ1-5; TRBD1 is a possible D gene (5 bases). Trimming took 0 bases from V and 2 from J, leaving 11 bases between them. The CDR3 consists of 16 residues. Germline V gives CDR1 MGHRA, CDR2 YSYEKL. The CDR3 sequence: CASSQDWGERNQPQHF. CDR3 nucleotide sequence: TGCGCCAGCAGCCAAGACTGGGGGGAGCGCAATCAGCCCCAGCATTTT.

The rearrangement joins TRBV4-3 to TRBJ1-1, with a possible D match to TRBD1 (5 bases). This CDR3 spans 15 amino acids. Germline lookup yields CDR1 LGHNA and CDR2 YSLEER. V was trimmed by 3 bases and J by 1 base, leaving 12 bases between them. The CDR3 sequence is CASSQAGFENTEAFF. CDR3 coding DNA: TGCGCCAGCAGCCAGGCAGGGTTTGAGAACACTGAAGCTTTCTTT.

The chain couples TRBV29-1 to TRBJ1-2; possible D gene TRBD1, 6 bases. Trimming removed 3 bases from V and 5 bases from J, with 10 bases in between. Per germline, CDR1 SQVTM and CDR2 ANQGSEA. CDR3 length equals 12 residues. CDR3 protein: CSVDRGLYGYTF. The CDR3 DNA is TGCAGCGTTGACAGGGGTTTGTATGGCTACACCTTC. Full variable domain (remainder filled in from reference TRBV29-1 and TRBJ1-2): SAVISQKPSRDICQRGTSLTIQCQVDSQVTMMFWYRQQPGQSLTLIATANQGSEATYESGFVIDKFPISRPNLTFSTLTVSNMSPEDSSIYLCSVDRGLYGYTFGSGTRLTVV.

The chain links TRBV29-1 to TRBJ2-3; tentatively, D is TRBD2 (6 bases). V was shortened by 4 bases and J by 0 bases, with 17 bases between the two germline ends. Germline CDR1 is SQVTM and CDR2 is ANQGSEA. The CDR3 length is 16 residues. For the CDR3, the DNA is TGCAGCGTTGGAGGGACTCTCAGTTATAGCACAGATACGCAGTATTTT. This gives the protein CSVGGTLSYSTDTQYF.

The rearrangement links TRBV11-3 to TRBJ2-1, with 13 bases that match TRBD2. The junction had 10 bases not matched to a gene; V was cut back by 5 bases and J by 9 bases. The CDR3 is 16 amino acids. Germline loops: CDR1 SGHNT, CDR2 YENEEA. For the CDR3, the DNA is TGTGCCAGCAGCCCAGTCAGGGGACTAGCGGGACGTGAGCAGTTCTTC. Encoded protein: CASSPVRGLAGREQFF.

This clone appeared a single time. Within the sample, other DNA sequences also encode this same CDR3. J is TRBJ2-7 and V is TRBV27, with unresolved D. CDR3 size: 11 residues. Deletions cut 3 bases from V and 4 bases from J, with 4 bases between. CDR1 is MNHEY and CDR2 is SMNVEV in the germline V gene (reference sequence). The CDR3 DNA reads TGTGCCAGCAGTTTGGGGTACGAGCAGTACTTC. This sequence encodes CASSLGYEQYF.

The chain joins TRBV4-2 to TRBJ2-7; 10 nucleotides line up with TRBD1. With V trimmed by 4 bases and J by 1 base, 7 bases remained unmatched. This CDR3 is built from 16 residues. From germline, CDR1 is LGHNA and CDR2 YNFKEQ. The CDR3, as DNA: TGTGCCAGCAGCCCACGACCGGGACAGGGGTCCTACGAGCAGTACTTC. Amino acids: CASSPRPGQGSYEQYF.

This chain joins TRBV5-4 and TRBJ2-3; no reliable D call. The CDR3 has 15 residues. Germline CDR1 reads SGHNT; CDR2 reads YYREEE (reference sequence). Trimming left V 5 bases short and J 0 bases short, with 13 bases between. Written as DNA, the CDR3 is TGTGCCAGCAGTTCTCTGACAAGTAGCACAGATACGCAGTATTTT. As protein: CASSSLTSSTDTQYF.